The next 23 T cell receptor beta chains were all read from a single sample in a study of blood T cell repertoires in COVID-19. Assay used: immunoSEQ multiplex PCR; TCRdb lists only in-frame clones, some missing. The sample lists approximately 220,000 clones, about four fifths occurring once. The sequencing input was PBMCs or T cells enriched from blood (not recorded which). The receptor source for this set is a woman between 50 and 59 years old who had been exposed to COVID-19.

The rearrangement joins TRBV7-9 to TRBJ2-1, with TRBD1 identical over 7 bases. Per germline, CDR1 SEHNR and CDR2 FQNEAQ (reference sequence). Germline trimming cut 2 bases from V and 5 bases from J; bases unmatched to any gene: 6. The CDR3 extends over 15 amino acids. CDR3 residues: CASSLSRDRDNEQFF. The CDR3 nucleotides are TGTGCCAGCAGCTTATCGAGGGACAGAGACAATGAGCAGTTCTTC.

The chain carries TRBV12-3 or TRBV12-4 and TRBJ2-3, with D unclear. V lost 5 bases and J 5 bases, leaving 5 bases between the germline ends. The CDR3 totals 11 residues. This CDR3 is CASSPLDTQYF. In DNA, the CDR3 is TGTGCCAGCAGTCCCTTAGATACGCAGTATTTT.

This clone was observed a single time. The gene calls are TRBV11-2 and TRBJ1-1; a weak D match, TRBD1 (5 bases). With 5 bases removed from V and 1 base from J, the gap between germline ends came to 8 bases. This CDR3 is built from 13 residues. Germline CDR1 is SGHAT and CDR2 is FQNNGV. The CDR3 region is CASSRQPNTEAFF. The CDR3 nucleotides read TGTGCCAGCAGCCGACAGCCGAACACTGAAGCTTTCTTT.

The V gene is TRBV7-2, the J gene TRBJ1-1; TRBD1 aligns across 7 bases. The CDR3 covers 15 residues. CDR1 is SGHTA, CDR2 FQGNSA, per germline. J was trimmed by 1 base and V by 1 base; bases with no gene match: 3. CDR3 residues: CASSLEGAWNTEAFF. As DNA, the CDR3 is TGTGCCAGCAGCTTAGAGGGGGCGTGGAACACTGAAGCTTTCTTT.

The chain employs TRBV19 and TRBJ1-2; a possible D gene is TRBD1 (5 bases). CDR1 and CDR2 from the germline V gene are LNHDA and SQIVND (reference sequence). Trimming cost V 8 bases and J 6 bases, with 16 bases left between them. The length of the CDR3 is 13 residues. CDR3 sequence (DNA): TGTGCCAGTTCGAACTTGGGGCTGGATGGCTACACCTTC. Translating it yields CASSNLGLDGYTF.

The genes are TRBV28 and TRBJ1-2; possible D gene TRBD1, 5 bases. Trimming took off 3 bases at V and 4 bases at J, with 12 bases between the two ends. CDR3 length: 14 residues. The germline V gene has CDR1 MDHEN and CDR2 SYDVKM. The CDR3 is CASSLGLGVYGYTF. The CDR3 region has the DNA TGTGCCAGCAGTTTGGGACTAGGAGTCTATGGCTACACCTTC.

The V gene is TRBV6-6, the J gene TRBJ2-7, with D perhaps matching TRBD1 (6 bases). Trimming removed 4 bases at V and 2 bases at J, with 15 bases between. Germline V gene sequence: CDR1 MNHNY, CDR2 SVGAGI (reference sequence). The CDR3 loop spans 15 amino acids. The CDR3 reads CASSSRTGHPYEQYF. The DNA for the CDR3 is TGTGCCAGCAGTTCCAGGACGGGACACCCCTACGAGCAGTACTTC.

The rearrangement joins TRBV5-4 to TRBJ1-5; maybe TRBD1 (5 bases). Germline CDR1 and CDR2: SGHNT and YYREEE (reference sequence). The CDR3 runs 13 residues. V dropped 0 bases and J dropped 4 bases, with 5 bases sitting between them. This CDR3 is CASSLGTNQPQHF. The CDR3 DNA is TGTGCCAGCAGCTTGGGGACAAATCAGCCCCAGCATTTT.

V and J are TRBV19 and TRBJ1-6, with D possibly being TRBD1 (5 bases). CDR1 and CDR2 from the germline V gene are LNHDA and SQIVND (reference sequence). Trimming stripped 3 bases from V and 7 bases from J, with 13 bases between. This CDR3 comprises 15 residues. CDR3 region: CASSISDTGNSPLHF. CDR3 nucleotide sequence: TGTGCCAGTAGTATTTCGGACACTGGGAATTCACCCCTCCACTTT.

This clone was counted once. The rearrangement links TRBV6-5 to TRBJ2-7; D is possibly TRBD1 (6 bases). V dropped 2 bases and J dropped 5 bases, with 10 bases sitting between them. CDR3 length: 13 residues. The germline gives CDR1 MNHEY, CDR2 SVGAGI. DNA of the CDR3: TGTGCCAGCAGTTACAGGGGGACAAACGAGCAGTACTTC. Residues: CASSYRGTNEQYF.

The CDR3, as DNA: TGCAGCGTGACAGAGGAGAACAATCAGCCCCAGCATTTT. This translates into CSVTEENNQPQHF. The chain has TRBV29-1 and TRBJ1-5, with D possibly TRBD1 on 5 matching bases. V was trimmed by 6 bases and J by 3 bases, leaving 12 bases between them. The CDR3 covers 13 residues. Germline V gene data show CDR1 as SQVTM and CDR2 as ANQGSEA.

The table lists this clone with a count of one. The CDR3 reads CASSAGGFTGELFF. CDR3 DNA: TGTGCCAGCAGCGCAGGGGGCTTTACCGGGGAGCTGTTTTTT. The chain couples TRBV6-4 to TRBJ2-2; 8 bases fit TRBD1. Losses at the gene ends were 6 bases for V and 5 bases for J; bases not matched to a gene: 5. The CDR3 loop spans 14 amino acids. Germline V gives CDR1 MRHNA, CDR2 SNTAGT.

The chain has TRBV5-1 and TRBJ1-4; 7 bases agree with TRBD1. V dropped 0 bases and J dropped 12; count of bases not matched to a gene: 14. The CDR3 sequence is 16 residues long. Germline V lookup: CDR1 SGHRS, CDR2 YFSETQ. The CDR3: CASSLEAGVRGSELFF. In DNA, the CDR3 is TGCGCCAGCAGCTTGGAAGCGGGTGTCAGGGGGAGTGAACTGTTTTTT.

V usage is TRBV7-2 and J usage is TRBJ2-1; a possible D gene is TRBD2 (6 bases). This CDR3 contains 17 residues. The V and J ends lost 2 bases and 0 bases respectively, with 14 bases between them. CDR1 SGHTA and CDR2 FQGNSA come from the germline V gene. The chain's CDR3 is CASSLTPRGNSYNEQFF. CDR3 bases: TGTGCCAGCAGCTTAACCCCCCGGGGGAACTCCTACAATGAGCAGTTCTTC.

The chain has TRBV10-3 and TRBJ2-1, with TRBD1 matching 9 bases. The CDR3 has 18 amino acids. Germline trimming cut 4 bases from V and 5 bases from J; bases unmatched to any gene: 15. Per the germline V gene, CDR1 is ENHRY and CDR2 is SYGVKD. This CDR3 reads CAISGRADRGLGNNEQFF. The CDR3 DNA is TGTGCCATCAGTGGGCGGGCGGACAGGGGTTTAGGTAACAATGAGCAGTTCTTC.

CDR3 coding DNA: TGTGCCAGCAGCTCATACGACAGGGGAAGTTCACCCCTCCACTTT. It codes for CASSSYDRGSSPLHF. The V call is TRBV5-8, the J call TRBJ1-6; 8 nucleotides align to TRBD1. Germline V gene data show CDR1 as SGHTS and CDR2 as YDEGEE. Trimming at V came to 3 bases and at J to 9 bases, leaving 8 bases not matched to a gene. CDR3 size: 15 residues.

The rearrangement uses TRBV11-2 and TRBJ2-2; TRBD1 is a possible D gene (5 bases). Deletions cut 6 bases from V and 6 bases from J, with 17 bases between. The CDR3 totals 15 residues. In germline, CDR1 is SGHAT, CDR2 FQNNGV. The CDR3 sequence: CASSTWAGMAGELFF. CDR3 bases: TGTGCCAGCAGTACCTGGGCAGGGATGGCCGGGGAGCTGTTTTTT.

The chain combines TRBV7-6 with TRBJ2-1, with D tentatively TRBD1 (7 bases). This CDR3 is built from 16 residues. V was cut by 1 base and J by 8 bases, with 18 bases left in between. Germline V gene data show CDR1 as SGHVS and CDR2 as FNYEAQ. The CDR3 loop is CASSLGLGRGVDEQFF. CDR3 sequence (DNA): TGTGCCAGCAGCTTAGGACTCGGCAGGGGGGTCGATGAGCAGTTCTTC.

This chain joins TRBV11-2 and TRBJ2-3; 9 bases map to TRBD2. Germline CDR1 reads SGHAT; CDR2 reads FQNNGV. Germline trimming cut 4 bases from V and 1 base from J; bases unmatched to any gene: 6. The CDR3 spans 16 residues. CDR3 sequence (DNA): TGTGCCAGCAGCTATACCATAGCGGGGGGCACAGATACGCAGTATTTT. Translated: CASSYTIAGGTDTQYF.

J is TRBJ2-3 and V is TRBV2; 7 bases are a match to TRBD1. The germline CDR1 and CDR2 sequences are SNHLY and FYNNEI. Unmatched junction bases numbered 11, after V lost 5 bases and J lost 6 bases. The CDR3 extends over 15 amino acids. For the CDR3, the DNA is TGTGCCAGCAGTACTACAGGAGCACAGGGGGATACGCAGTATTTT. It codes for CASSTTGAQGDTQYF.

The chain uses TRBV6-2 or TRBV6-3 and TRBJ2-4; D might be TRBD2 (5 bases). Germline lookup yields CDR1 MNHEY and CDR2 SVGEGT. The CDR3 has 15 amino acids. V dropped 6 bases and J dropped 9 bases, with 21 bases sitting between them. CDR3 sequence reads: CASSPLVPPRGIQYF. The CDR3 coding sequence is TGTGCCAGCAGCCCCCTCGTCCCCCCACGGGGCATTCAGTACTTC.

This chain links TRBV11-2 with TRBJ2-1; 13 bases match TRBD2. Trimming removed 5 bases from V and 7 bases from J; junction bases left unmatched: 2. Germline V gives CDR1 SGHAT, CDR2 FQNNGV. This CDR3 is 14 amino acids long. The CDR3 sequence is CASSTTSGGNEQFF. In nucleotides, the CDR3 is TGTGCCAGCAGCACGACTAGCGGGGGGAATGAGCAGTTCTTC. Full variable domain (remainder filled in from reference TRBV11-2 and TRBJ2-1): EAGVAQSPRYKIIEKRQSVAFWCNPISGHATLYWYQQILGQGPKLLIQFQNNGVVDDSQLPKDRFSAERLKGVDSTLKIQPAKLEDSAVYLCASSTTSGGNEQFFGPGTRLTVL.

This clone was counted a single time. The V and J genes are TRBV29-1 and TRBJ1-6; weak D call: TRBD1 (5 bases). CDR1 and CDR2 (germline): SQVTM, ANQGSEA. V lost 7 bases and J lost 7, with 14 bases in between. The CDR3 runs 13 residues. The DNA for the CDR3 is TGCAGCGCAAAGGCAGGGCCCAATTCACCCCTCCACTTT. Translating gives CSAKAGPNSPLHF.